This TCR beta chain was sequenced during a study of cytomegalovirus exposure and HLA in healthy donors. Sequencing used immunoSEQ multiplex PCR; TCRdb keeps in-frame clones, though not all of them. The sample holds 90,000 to 120,000 clones; approximately 85% are singletons and the top ten take about 2.9%. The sequence was obtained from a woman aged 18-35 years in good health and CMV-seronegative. Sequencing input: PBMCs.

CDR3 loop: CASSPAGGTEAFF. In DNA, the CDR3 is TGTGCCAGCAGCCCCGCAGGGGGCACTGAAGCTTTCTTT. The rearrangement links TRBV4-2 to TRBJ1-1; TRBD1 aligns across 7 bases. CDR3 length equals 13 residues. Germline V gene sequence: CDR1 LGHNA, CDR2 YNFKEQ. J gave up 4 bases and V 4 bases, and 3 bases lay outside the gene matches.